The 5 T cell receptor beta chains below all came from one sample that was sequenced in a study of tumor and adjacent non-tumor tissue in lung cancer. The template was RNA from unsorted bulk tissue. TCRbeta libraries were built with three rounds of nested PCR, modified from ARM-PCR. TCRdb itself ran the multiplex PCR reads through MiXCR, one entry per CDR3 protein. The table has 200,000 to 250,000 distinct CDR3 sequences, around 71% seen once. The specimen sequenced was lung tumor tissue. These receptors originate from a man in his sixties with non-small cell lung cancer.

In its sample, this clonotype was seen once. An end of the junction does not agree with germline; a read error may underlie this. The chain couples TRBV11-2 to TRBJ2-7; the D gene is possibly TRBD2 (6 bases). This CDR3 has 14 amino acids. Germline values: CDR1 SGHAT, CDR2 FQNNGV. The CDR3 DNA sequence: TGTGTCAGCAGCGGGCTGCACAGCTCCTACGAGCAGTACTTC. Its protein product is CVSSGLHSSYEQYF.

Note on this clonotype: A clone one base away is much larger, so this may be a read error. J is TRBJ1-2 and V is TRBV12-3 or TRBV12-4; D may be TRBD1 (5 bases). CDR3 length: 15 amino acids. V lost 5 bases to trimming and J lost 8 bases, with 21 bases between them. The CDR3 DNA reads as TGTGCCAGCAGTCCTCGACAGAGATGGGTTAAAGGCTACACCTTC. It yields the protein CASSPRQRWVKGYTF.

About this clonotype itself: An end of the junction differs from the germline gene, which may be a read error. The chain carries TRBV11-2 and TRBJ1-2, with 9 bases fitting TRBD1. The germline V gene encodes CDR1 SGHAT and CDR2 FQNNGV. The CDR3 loop spans 13 amino acids. The CDR3 region has the DNA TGTGCCAGCATCTTGGGACAGGGCTATGGCTTCACCTTC. Residues: CASILGQGYGFTF.

The sample holds a few counts of this clonotype. One base away lies a much larger clone, so this may be a sequencing read error. The chain uses TRBV4-2 and TRBJ2-1; 11 bases agree with TRBD2. This CDR3 has 16 amino acids. Looked up from germline, CDR1 is LGHNA and CDR2 is YNFKEQ. CDR3 DNA sequence: TGTGCCAGCAGCCAAGTAGCGGGAGGGCCCTACAATGAGCAGTTATTC. Translating it yields CASSQVAGGPYNEQLF.

This clonotype was found many times. The rearrangement links TRBV4-2 to TRBJ2-3; weak D call: TRBD2 (7 bases). There are 16 residues in the CDR3. Trimming removed 0 bases at V and 3 bases at J, with 13 bases between. Germline CDR1 and CDR2: LGHNA and YNFKEQ. CDR3 DNA sequence: TGTGCCAGCAGCCAAGATAGGGGGACTAAGACAGATACGCAGTATTTT. It yields the protein CASSQDRGTKTDTQYF.